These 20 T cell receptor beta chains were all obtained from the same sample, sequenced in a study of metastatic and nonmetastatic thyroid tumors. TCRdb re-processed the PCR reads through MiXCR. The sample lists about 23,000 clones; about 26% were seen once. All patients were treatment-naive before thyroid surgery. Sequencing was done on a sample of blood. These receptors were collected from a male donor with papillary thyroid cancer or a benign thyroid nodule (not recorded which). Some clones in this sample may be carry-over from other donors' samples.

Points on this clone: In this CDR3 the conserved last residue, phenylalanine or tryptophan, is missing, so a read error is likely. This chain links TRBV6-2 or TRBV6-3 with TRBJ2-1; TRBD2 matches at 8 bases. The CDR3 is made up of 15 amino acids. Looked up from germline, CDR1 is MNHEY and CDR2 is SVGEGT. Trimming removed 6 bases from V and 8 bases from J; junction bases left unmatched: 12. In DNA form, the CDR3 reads TGTGCCAGCAGCCGAGGGACTAGAGGGTGGGATGAGCAGTTCTTA. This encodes CASSRGTRGWDEQFL.

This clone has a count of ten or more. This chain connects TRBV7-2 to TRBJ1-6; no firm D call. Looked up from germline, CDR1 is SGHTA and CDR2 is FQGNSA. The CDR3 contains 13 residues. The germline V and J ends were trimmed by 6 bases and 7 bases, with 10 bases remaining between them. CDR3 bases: TGTGCCAGCAGGATGGGGATAAATTCACCCCTCCACTTT. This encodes CASRMGINSPLHF. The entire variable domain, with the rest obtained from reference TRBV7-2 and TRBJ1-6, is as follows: GAGVSQSPSNKVTEKGKDVELRCDPISGHTALYWYRQSLGQGLEFLIYFQGNSAPDKSGLPSDRFSAERTGGSVSTLTIQRTQQEDSAVYLCASRMGINSPLHFGNGTRLTVT.

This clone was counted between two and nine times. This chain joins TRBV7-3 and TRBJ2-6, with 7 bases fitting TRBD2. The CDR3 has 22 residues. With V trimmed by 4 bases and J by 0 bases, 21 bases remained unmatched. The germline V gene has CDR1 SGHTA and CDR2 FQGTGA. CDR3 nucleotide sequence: TGTGCCAGCAGCTCGCGGGAGAGGGTCCAATCCCAGTTAGACTCTGGGGCCAACGTCCTGACTTTC. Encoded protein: CASSSRERVQSQLDSGANVLTF.

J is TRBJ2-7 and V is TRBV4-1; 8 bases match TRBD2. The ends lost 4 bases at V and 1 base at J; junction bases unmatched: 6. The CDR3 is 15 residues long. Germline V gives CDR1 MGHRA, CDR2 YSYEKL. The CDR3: CASSRETSVSYEQYF. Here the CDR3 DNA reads TGCGCCAGCAGCCGGGAGACTAGCGTTTCCTACGAGCAGTACTTC.

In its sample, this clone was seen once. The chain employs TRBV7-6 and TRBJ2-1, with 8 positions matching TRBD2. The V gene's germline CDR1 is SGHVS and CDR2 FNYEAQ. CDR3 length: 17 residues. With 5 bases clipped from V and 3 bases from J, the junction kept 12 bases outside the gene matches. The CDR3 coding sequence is TGTGCCAGCAGCCGACCACGAGCGGGAGTGATCTACAATGAGCAGTTCTTC. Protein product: CASSRPRAGVIYNEQFF.

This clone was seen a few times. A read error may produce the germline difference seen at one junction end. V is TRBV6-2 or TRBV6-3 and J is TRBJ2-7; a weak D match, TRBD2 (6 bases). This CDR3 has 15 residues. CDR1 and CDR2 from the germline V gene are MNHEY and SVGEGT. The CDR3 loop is CASSYSWLASYDQYF. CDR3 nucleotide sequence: TGTGCCAGCAGTTACTCATGGCTAGCGAGCTACGATCAGTACTTC.

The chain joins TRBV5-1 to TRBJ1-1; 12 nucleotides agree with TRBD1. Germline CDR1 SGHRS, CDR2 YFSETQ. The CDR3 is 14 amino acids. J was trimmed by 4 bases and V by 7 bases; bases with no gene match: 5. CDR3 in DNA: TGCGCCAGCGGGGACAGGGGGCTGGGCACTGAAGCTTTCTTT. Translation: CASGDRGLGTEAFF.

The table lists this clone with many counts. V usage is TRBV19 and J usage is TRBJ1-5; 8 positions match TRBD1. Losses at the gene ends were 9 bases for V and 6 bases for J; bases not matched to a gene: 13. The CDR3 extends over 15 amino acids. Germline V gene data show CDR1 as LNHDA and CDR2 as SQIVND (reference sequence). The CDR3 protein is CASGLGQVGGQPQHF. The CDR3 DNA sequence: TGTGCCAGCGGCCTGGGACAGGTTGGTGGTCAGCCCCAGCATTTT. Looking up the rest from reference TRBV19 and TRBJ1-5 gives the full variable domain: DGGITQSPKYLFRKEGQNVTLSCEQNLNHDAMYWYRQDPGQGLRLIYYSQIVNDFQKGDIAEGYSVSREKKESFPLTVTSAQKNPTAFYLCASGLGQVGGQPQHFGDGTRLSIL.

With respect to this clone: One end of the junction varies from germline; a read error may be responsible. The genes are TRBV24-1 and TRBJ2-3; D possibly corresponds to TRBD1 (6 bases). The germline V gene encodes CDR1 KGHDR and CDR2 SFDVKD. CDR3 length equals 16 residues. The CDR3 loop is CATGDARYRAGDTQYF. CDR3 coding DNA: TGTGCCACCGGTGATGCCCGGTACAGGGCGGGAGATACGCAGTATTTT.

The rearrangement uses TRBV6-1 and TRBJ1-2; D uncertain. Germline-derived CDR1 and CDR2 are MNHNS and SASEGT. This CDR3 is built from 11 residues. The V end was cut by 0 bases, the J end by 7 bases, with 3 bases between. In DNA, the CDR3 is TGTGCCAGCAGTGAAGCAGGTGGCTACACCTTC. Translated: CASSEAGGYTF.

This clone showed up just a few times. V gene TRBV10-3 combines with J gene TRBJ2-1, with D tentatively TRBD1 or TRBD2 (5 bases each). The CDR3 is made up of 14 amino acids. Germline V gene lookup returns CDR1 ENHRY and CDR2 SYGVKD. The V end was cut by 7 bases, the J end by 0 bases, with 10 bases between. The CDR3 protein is CAITGDGSYNEQFF. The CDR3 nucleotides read TGTGCCATCACCGGGGACGGCTCCTACAATGAGCAGTTCTTC.

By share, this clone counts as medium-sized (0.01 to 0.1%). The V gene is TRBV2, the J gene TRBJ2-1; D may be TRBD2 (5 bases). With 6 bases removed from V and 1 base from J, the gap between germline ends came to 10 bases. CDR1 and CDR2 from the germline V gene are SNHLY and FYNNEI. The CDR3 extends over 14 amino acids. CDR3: CASSVRGSYNEQFF. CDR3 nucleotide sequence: TGTGCCAGCAGCGTACGGGGTTCCTACAATGAGCAGTTCTTC.

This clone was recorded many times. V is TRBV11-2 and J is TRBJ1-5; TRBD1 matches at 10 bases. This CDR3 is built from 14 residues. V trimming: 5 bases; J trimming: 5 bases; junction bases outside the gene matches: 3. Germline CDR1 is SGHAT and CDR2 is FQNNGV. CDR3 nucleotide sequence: TGTGCCAGCAGCCGGACAGGGGGTGATCAGCCCCAGCATTTT. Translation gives CASSRTGGDQPQHF.

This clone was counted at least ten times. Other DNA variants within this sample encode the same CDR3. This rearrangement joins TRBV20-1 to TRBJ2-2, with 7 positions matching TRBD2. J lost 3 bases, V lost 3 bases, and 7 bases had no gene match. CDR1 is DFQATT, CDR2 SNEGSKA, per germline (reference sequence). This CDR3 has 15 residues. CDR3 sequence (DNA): TGCAGTGCTAGGGGCGGGAGCAGGGACACCGGGGAGCTGTTTTTT. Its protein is CSARGGSRDTGELFF.

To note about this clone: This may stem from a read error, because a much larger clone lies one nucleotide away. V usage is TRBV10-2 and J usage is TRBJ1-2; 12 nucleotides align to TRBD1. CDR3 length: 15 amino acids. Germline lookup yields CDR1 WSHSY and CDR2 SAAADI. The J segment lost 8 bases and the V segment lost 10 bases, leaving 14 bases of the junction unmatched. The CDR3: CANRAGQGALRGYTF. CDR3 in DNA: TGCGCCAACAGAGCGGGACAGGGGGCGTTAAGGGGCTACACCTTC.

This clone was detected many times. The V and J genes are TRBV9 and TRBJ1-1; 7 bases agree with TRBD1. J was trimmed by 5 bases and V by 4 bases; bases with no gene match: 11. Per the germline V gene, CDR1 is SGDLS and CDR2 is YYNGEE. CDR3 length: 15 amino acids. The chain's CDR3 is CASSPMTGRDTEAFF. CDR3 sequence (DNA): TGTGCCAGCAGCCCCATGACAGGGAGAGATACTGAAGCTTTCTTT.

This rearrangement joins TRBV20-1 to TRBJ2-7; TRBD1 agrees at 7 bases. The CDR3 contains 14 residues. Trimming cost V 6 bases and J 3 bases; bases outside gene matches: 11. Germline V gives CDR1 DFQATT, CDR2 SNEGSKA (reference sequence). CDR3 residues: CSARGFSLVYEQYF. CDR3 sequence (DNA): TGCAGTGCCAGGGGGTTTAGTCTCGTCTACGAGCAGTACTTC.

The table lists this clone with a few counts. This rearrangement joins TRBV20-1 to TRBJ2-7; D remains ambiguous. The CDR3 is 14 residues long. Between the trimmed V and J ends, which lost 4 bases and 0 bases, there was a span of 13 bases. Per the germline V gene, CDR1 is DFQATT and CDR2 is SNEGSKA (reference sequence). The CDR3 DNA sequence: TGCAGTGCTACCGCTAGTGCCAGCTCCTACGAGCAGTACTTC. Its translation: CSATASASSYEQYF.

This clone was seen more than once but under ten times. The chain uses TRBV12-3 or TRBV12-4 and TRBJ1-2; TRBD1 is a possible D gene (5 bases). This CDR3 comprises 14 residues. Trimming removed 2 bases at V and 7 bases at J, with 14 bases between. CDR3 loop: CASSLKRGTGGYTF. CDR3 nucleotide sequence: TGTGCCAGCAGTTTAAAAAGGGGTACGGGTGGCTACACCTTC.

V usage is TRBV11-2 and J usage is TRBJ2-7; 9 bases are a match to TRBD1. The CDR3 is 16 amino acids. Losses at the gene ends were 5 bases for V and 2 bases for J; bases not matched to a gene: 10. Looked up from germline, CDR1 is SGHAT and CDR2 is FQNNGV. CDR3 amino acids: CASSGPTGTGTYEQYF. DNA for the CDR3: TGTGCCAGCAGCGGGCCGACCGGGACAGGGACCTACGAGCAGTACTTC. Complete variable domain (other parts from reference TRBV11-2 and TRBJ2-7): EAGVAQSPRYKIIEKRQSVAFWCNPISGHATLYWYQQILGQGPKLLIQFQNNGVVDDSQLPKDRFSAERLKGVDSTLKIQPAKLEDSAVYLCASSGPTGTGTYEQYFGPGTRLTVT.